The next 18 T cell receptor beta chains were all read from a single sample in a study of blood T cell repertoires in COVID-19. Sequencing was performed with immunoSEQ multiplex PCR; in TCRdb, only in-frame clones are kept and a portion is missing. The table has about 180,000 clones, roughly 88% seen once. Material: peripheral blood. The receptors originated from a human donor with active or convalescent COVID-19. The donor label of this sample is uncertain.

This clone was picked up a small number of times. At the DNA level, this CDR3 is encoded by other sequences in the same sample as well. The rearrangement uses TRBV5-1 and TRBJ2-1, with 9 positions matching TRBD1. The V gene end was trimmed by 3 bases and the J gene end by 0 bases; junction bases not matched to a gene: 1. Germline assignment: CDR1 SGHRS and CDR2 YFSETQ. CDR3 length: 15 amino acids. The CDR3 coding sequence is TGCGCCAGCAGCTGGACAGGGGACTCCTACAATGAGCAGTTCTTC. The encoded protein is CASSWTGDSYNEQFF.

The chain links TRBV6-2 or TRBV6-3 to TRBJ2-3; possible D gene TRBD2, 5 bases. Germline CDR1 is MNHEY and CDR2 is SVGEGT. The V end was cut by 2 bases, the J end by 1 base, with 16 bases between. The CDR3 totals 17 residues. In DNA, the CDR3 is TGTGCCAGCAGTTACGCCCGCGTTGCGGGCGGCACAGATACGCAGTATTTT. This sequence encodes CASSYARVAGGTDTQYF.

The CDR3 nucleotides are TGTGCCAGCAGCTTCGACCGTCAGGGGGGCGGGAATGAGCAGTTCTTC. Encoded protein: CASSFDRQGGGNEQFF. The V and J genes are TRBV5-4 and TRBJ2-1, with D tentatively TRBD1 (7 bases). The germline CDR1 and CDR2 sequences are SGHNT and YYREEE (reference sequence). CDR3 length: 16 amino acids. The germline V and J ends were trimmed by 2 bases and 7 bases, with 19 bases remaining between them.

The rearrangement links TRBV23-1 to TRBJ1-5, with 8 bases lining up with TRBD1. TRBV23-1 is an ORF for which the function is uncertain. This CDR3 region has 16 residues. After removal of 3 bases from V and 2 bases from J, the junction contained 6 bases not matched to a gene. Here the CDR3 reads CASSHPGTGRNQPQHF. The CDR3 DNA sequence: TGCGCCAGCAGTCACCCCGGGACAGGACGCAATCAGCCCCAGCATTTT.

This clone was counted once. This chain joins TRBV5-1 and TRBJ2-2; possibly TRBD2 for D (5 bases). The CDR3 consists of 15 residues. The V end was cut by 2 bases, the J end by 5 bases, with 13 bases between. Germline lookup yields CDR1 SGHRS and CDR2 YFSETQ. The CDR3: CASSFAGVGTGELFF. CDR3 bases: TGCGCCAGCAGCTTTGCCGGGGTCGGTACCGGGGAGCTGTTTTTT.

A few counts support this clone. Other DNA sequences in this specimen translate into the identical CDR3. The chain joins TRBV7-2 to TRBJ1-5; D remains unclear. V gave up 3 bases and J gave up 4 bases, with 7 bases separating them. The CDR3 sequence is 13 residues long. Germline assignment: CDR1 SGHTA and CDR2 FQGNSA. CDR3 in amino acids: CASSLVQNQPQHF. The DNA of the CDR3 is TGTGCCAGCAGCTTGGTACAGAATCAGCCCCAGCATTTT.

This clone was seen ten or more times. The chain links TRBV6-2 or TRBV6-3 to TRBJ1-6; maybe TRBD1 (5 bases). Germline CDR1 and CDR2: MNHEY and SVGEGT. The CDR3 runs to 15 residues. Trimming removed 5 bases from V and 10 bases from J, with 18 bases in between. CDR3 coding DNA: TGTGCCAGCAGTCCAGCGTTAGGGGCTAGGTCACCCCTCCACTTT. Protein product: CASSPALGARSPLHF.

V is TRBV18 and J is TRBJ1-1; D is perhaps TRBD1 (5 bases). The CDR3 runs to 15 residues. From germline, CDR1 is KGHSH and CDR2 LQKENI. V lost 5 bases to trimming and J lost 2 bases, with 15 bases between them. DNA of the CDR3: TGTGCCAGCTCAGCGGAGGGGAGGGTCAACACTGAAGCTTTCTTT. It translates to CASSAEGRVNTEAFF.

This clone occurred once. This chain uses TRBV10-3 with TRBJ1-5; 7 nucleotides match TRBD1. V was clipped by 10 bases and J by 6 bases; unmatched bases: 12. The CDR3 runs 14 residues. Germline lookup yields CDR1 ENHRY and CDR2 SYGVKD. Written as DNA, the CDR3 is TGTGCCACTGCTACGGGAGGGGGCGGTCAGCCCCAGCATTTT. Translating gives CATATGGGGQPQHF.

The DNA for the CDR3 is TGTGCCAGCAGCCCCTATGACAAAAACATTCAGTACTTC. This gives the protein CASSPYDKNIQYF. This chain links TRBV7-2 with TRBJ2-4, with no clear D. Germline CDR1 SGHTA, CDR2 FQGNSA. There are 13 residues in the CDR3. Trimming removed 5 bases from V and 3 bases from J, with 8 bases in between.

This clone was seen a handful of times. In DNA, the CDR3 is TGCGCCAGCAACGAGCCCTCTGGAAACACCATATATTTT. Translation gives CASNEPSGNTIYF. V usage is TRBV5-1 and J usage is TRBJ1-3; no firm D call. Germline CDR1 SGHRS, CDR2 YFSETQ. The CDR3 spans 13 residues. V lost 6 bases, J lost 0 bases, and 7 bases lay in between. The full variable domain, rest sourced from reference TRBV5-1 and TRBJ1-3, is KAGVTQTPRYLIKTRGQQVTLSCSPISGHRSVSWYQQTPGQGLQFLFEYFSETQRNKGNFPGRFSGRQFSNSRSEMNVSTLELGDSALYLCASNEPSGNTIYFGEGSWLTVV.

This chain connects TRBV5-4 to TRBJ2-1, with 9 positions matching TRBD2. This CDR3 comprises 17 residues. Looked up from germline, CDR1 is SGHNT and CDR2 is YYREEE (reference sequence). Trimming removed 5 bases from V and 9 bases from J; junction bases left unmatched: 18. The CDR3 nucleotides read TGTGCCAGCAGTCCCGATTTTAGCGGGAGTGGTATGGGTGAGCAGTTCTTC. Translating it yields CASSPDFSGSGMGEQFF. Complete variable domain (other parts from reference TRBV5-4 and TRBJ2-1): ETGVTQSPTHLIKTRGQQVTLRCSSQSGHNTVSWYQQALGQGPQFIFQYYREEENGRGNFPPRFSGLQFPNYSSELNVNALELDDSALYLCASSPDFSGSGMGEQFFGPGTRLTVL.

V gene TRBV7-2 combines with J gene TRBJ2-2; 14 positions agree with TRBD2. The CDR3 sequence is 18 residues long. Unmatched junction bases numbered 4, after V lost 4 bases and J lost 0 bases. Germline assignment: CDR1 SGHTA and CDR2 FQGNSA. The CDR3 bases are TGTGCCAGCAGCTCAGGACTAGCGGGGGGACCGAACACCGGGGAGCTGTTTTTT. The encoded protein is CASSSGLAGGPNTGELFF. Drawing the rest from reference TRBV7-2 and TRBJ2-2, the complete variable domain is GAGVSQSPSNKVTEKGKDVELRCDPISGHTALYWYRQSLGQGLEFLIYFQGNSAPDKSGLPSDRFSAERTGGSVSTLTIQRTQQEDSAVYLCASSSGLAGGPNTGELFFGEGSRLTVL.

This rearrangement joins TRBV28 to TRBJ2-7; the match to TRBD1 covers 9 bases. The CDR3 is made up of 16 amino acids. Per germline, CDR1 MDHEN and CDR2 SYDVKM. V lost 6 bases and J lost 5; bases outside the gene matches: 14. CDR3 DNA: TGTGCCAGCAGCTACGATTGGGGACAGGGAGGGCACGAGCAGTACTTC. The encoded protein is CASSYDWGQGGHEQYF.

V gene TRBV14 combines with J gene TRBJ1-2, with a weak D call TRBD1 (5 bases). This CDR3 comprises 12 residues. Trimming pared 6 bases from V and 4 bases from J, leaving 9 bases between. Germline V gene data show CDR1 as SGHDN and CDR2 as FVKESK. The CDR3 region is CASSQGTYGYTF. CDR3 DNA: TGTGCCAGCAGTCAGGGAACCTATGGCTACACCTTC.

This clone was counted only a few times. The V call is TRBV5-1, the J call TRBJ2-6; D is undetermined. CDR3 length: 17 amino acids. Per the germline V gene, CDR1 is SGHRS and CDR2 is YFSETQ. V lost 4 bases and J 0 bases, leaving 14 bases between the germline ends. CDR3 coding DNA: TGCGCCAGCAGCCCTACCGGAGATTACTCTGGGGCCAACGTCCTGACTTTC. This encodes CASSPTGDYSGANVLTF.

A note on this clone: Other DNA sequences within the sample encode an identical CDR3. The chain links TRBV27 to TRBJ2-6, with 9 positions matching TRBD1. The CDR3 extends over 16 amino acids. CDR1 is MNHEY and CDR2 is SMNVEV in the germline V gene (reference sequence). Trimming at V came to 5 bases and at J to 7 bases, leaving 9 bases not matched to a gene. The CDR3 nucleotides are TGTGCCAGCAGTGTCTTCACGGACAGGGGTGCCAACGTCCTGACTTTC. Residues: CASSVFTDRGANVLTF.

The CDR3 DNA is TGCGCCAGCAGCCAAGGGGTGGCTAGCGGGGGGGCCGTCACCGGGGAGCTGTTTTTT. Residues: CASSQGVASGGAVTGELFF. The gene calls are TRBV4-1 and TRBJ2-2; 12 nucleotides match TRBD2. The CDR3 has 19 amino acids. Per germline, CDR1 MGHRA and CDR2 YSYEKL. V shed 1 base, J shed 4 bases, and the junction held 10 bases outside the gene matches.